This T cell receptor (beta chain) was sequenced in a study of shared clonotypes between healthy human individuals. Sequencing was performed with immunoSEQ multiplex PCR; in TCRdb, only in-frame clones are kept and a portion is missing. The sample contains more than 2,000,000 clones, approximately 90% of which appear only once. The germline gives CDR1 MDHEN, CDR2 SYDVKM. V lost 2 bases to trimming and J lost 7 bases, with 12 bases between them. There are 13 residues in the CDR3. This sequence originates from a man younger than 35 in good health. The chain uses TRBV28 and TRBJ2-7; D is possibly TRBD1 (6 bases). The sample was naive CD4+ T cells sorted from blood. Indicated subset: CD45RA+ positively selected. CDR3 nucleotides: TGTGCCAGCAGTTTAAATCCAGGGGATGAGCAGTACTTC. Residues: CASSLNPGDEQYF. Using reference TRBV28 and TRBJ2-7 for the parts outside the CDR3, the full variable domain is DVKVTQSSRYLVKRTGEKVFLECVQDMDHENMFWYRQDPGLGLRLIYFSYDVKMKEKGDIPEGYSVSREKKERFSLILESASTNQTSMYLCASSLNPGDEQYFGPGTRLTVT.